These 20 T cell receptor beta chains were sequenced from one sample in a study of OX40 agonist ivuxolimab in advanced cancers. Using immunoSEQ multiplex PCR, the repertoire was profiled, and TCRdb retains in-frame clones only, with some absent. The sample lists about 6,700 clones, over 90% occurring once. Sample: CD4+ or CD8+ T cells sorted from blood, taken in a trial of the OX40 agonist ivuxolimab. The receptors shown here come from an adult with an advanced solid tumor such as melanoma, head and neck, liver or kidney cancer.

This chain uses TRBV21-1 with TRBJ2-7. TRBV21-1 corresponds to a pseudogene. The CDR3 contains 15 residues. DNA for the CDR3: TGTGCCAGCAGCTTCAGGGAACAGGAGGCCTACGAGCAGTACTTC. Residues: CASSFREQEAYEQYF.

The V and J genes are TRBV7-3 and TRBJ1-1; D unresolved. V gave up 4 bases and J gave up 1 base, with 7 bases separating them. Germline CDR1 is SGHTA and CDR2 is FQGTGA. CDR3 length: 13 residues. The CDR3 loop reads CASSSGGNTEAFF. DNA of the CDR3: TGTGCCAGCAGCTCCGGTGGGAACACTGAAGCTTTCTTT.

The rearrangement joins TRBV7-9 to TRBJ2-3; D is undetermined. The CDR3 runs 12 residues. Trimming stripped 5 bases from V and 3 bases from J, with 6 bases between. Germline CDR1 SEHNR, CDR2 FQNEAQ (reference sequence). DNA of the CDR3: TGTGCCAGCAGCGGAATAACAGATACGCAGTATTTT. Its protein product is CASSGITDTQYF.

The chain couples TRBV6-7 to TRBJ2-4; possible D gene TRBD2, 8 bases. TRBV6-7 is designated an ORF whose function remains uncertain. Trimming stripped 2 bases from V and 0 bases from J, with 26 bases between. The CDR3 spans 21 residues. CDR3 protein: CASSYTPGTENSGVAKNIQYF. As DNA, the CDR3 is TGTGCCAGCAGTTACACCCCCGGGACAGAAAATAGCGGGGTAGCCAAAAACATTCAGTACTTC.

The count of this clone is one. The chain combines TRBV29-1 with TRBJ2-3, with D possibly TRBD1 on 5 matching bases. The CDR3 loop spans 16 amino acids. V was pared by 4 bases and J by 0 bases, with 17 bases between. Germline CDR1 SQVTM, CDR2 ANQGSEA. In DNA form, the CDR3 reads TGCAGCGTTGTAGGGGCCGCAGTTTCTAGCACAGATACGCAGTATTTT. Translation: CSVVGAAVSSTDTQYF.

J is TRBJ2-7 and V is TRBV5-4, with 7 bases fitting TRBD2. The CDR3 is 15 residues long. The V gene's germline CDR1 is SGHNT and CDR2 YYREEE (reference sequence). The V and J ends lost 0 bases and 5 bases, in that order; junction bases with no gene match: 8. CDR3 bases: TGTGCCAGCAGCTTGGTGGGGCGGGAGTACCACGAGCAGTACTTC. It encodes CASSLVGREYHEQYF.

This chain links TRBV7-2 with TRBJ1-1, with D maybe TRBD1 (5 bases). CDR1 is SGHTA, CDR2 FQGNSA, per germline. Deletions cut 4 bases from V and 1 base from J, with 7 bases between. This CDR3 region has 13 residues. The CDR3 coding sequence is TGTGCCAGCAGCTCCGGACAGAACACTGAAGCTTTCTTT. Its translation is CASSSGQNTEAFF. Filled out from reference TRBV7-2 and TRBJ1-1, the complete variable domain reads GAGVSQSPSNKVTEKGKDVELRCDPISGHTALYWYRQSLGQGLEFLIYFQGNSAPDKSGLPSDRFSAERTGGSVSTLTIQRTQQEDSAVYLCASSSGQNTEAFFGQGTRLTVV.

The V call is TRBV11-3, the J call TRBJ2-3; D not certain. Trimming pared 5 bases from V and 7 bases from J, leaving 10 bases between. The CDR3 covers 12 residues. Germline assignment: CDR1 SGHNT and CDR2 YENEEA. The CDR3 DNA is TGTGCCAGCAGCAGAAGTGATAATACGCAGTATTTT. Translating gives CASSRSDNTQYF.

This sequence joins TRBV5-1 and TRBJ1-3; no firm D call. Trimming pared 5 bases from V and 4 bases from J, leaving 16 bases between. The CDR3 length is 15 residues. Germline values: CDR1 SGHRS, CDR2 YFSETQ. CDR3 region: CASSLDPTSGNTIYF. Here the CDR3 DNA reads TGCGCCAGCAGTCTCGACCCCACCTCGGGAAACACCATATATTTT.

The genes are TRBV9 and TRBJ1-1; D remains unclear. Germline CDR1 and CDR2: SGDLS and YYNGEE. This CDR3 spans 18 amino acids. V was cut by 0 bases and J by 4 bases, with 22 bases left in between. This CDR3 is CASSVASSVPNLPTEAFF. The CDR3 DNA sequence: TGTGCCAGCAGCGTAGCTTCGAGCGTCCCGAATCTTCCCACTGAAGCTTTCTTT. Variable domain in full (rest from reference TRBV9 and TRBJ1-1): DSGVTQTPKHLITATGQRVTLRCSPRSGDLSVYWYQQSLDQGLQFLIQYYNGEERAKGNILERFSAQQFPDLHSELNLSSLELGDSALYFCASSVASSVPNLPTEAFFGQGTRLTVV.

This clone appeared a few times. The chain has TRBV4-2 and TRBJ2-2; D is uncertain. The V end lost 2 bases, the J end lost 2 bases, and 0 bases lay between the germline ends. Germline V CDR1 and CDR2: LGHNA, YNFKEQ. The CDR3 loop spans 12 amino acids. The CDR3 spells CASSQNTGELFF. The CDR3 DNA follows: TGTGCCAGCAGCCAAAACACCGGGGAGCTGTTTTTT.

V and J are TRBV5-1 and TRBJ1-4; TRBD1 aligns across 8 bases. Germline trimming cut 2 bases from V and 4 bases from J; bases unmatched to any gene: 1. This CDR3 has 14 amino acids. The V gene's germline CDR1 is SGHRS and CDR2 YFSETQ. The CDR3: CASSFGQGNEKLFF. The CDR3 DNA reads as TGCGCCAGCAGCTTCGGACAGGGTAATGAAAAACTGTTTTTT. The variable domain in full, with the rest retrieved from reference TRBV5-1 and TRBJ1-4, is KAGVTQTPRYLIKTRGQQVTLSCSPISGHRSVSWYQQTPGQGLQFLFEYFSETQRNKGNFPGRFSGRQFSNSRSEMNVSTLELGDSALYLCASSFGQGNEKLFFGSGTQLSVL.

This rearrangement joins TRBV11-3 to TRBJ2-1; 9 bases fit TRBD2. Germline V lookup: CDR1 SGHNT, CDR2 YENEEA. CDR3 length equals 16 residues. With V trimmed by 1 base and J by 8 bases, 9 bases remained unmatched. Here the CDR3 DNA reads TGTGCCAGCAGCTTAGGGGGCGGCGGGAGGGGCGATGAGCAGTTCTTC. Residues: CASSLGGGGRGDEQFF.

This rearrangement joins TRBV30 to TRBJ2-3; D gene unclear. Trimming stripped 3 bases from V and 4 bases from J, with 2 bases between. Germline-derived CDR1 and CDR2 are GTSNPN and SVGIG (reference sequence). This CDR3 spans 10 amino acids. CDR3 in amino acids: CAWSPDTQYF. The CDR3 DNA reads TGTGCCTGGAGCCCAGATACGCAGTATTTT.

This chain links TRBV19 with TRBJ2-1; D unclear. Germline CDR1 LNHDA, CDR2 SQIVND (reference sequence). The CDR3 is made up of 14 amino acids. The V gene lost 7 bases and the J gene lost 0 bases, with 10 bases spanning the gap. For the CDR3, the DNA is TGTGCCAGTAAGGTAATGAGCTCCTACAATGAGCAGTTCTTC. Its translation is CASKVMSSYNEQFF.

This rearrangement joins TRBV6-1 to TRBJ1-1, with 8 bases fitting TRBD1. The ends lost 4 bases at V and 7 bases at J; junction bases unmatched: 2. The V gene's germline CDR1 is MNHNS and CDR2 SASEGT. The CDR3 covers 12 residues. The DNA of the CDR3 is TGTGCCAGCAGTGTCGGACAGGGTGAAGCTTTCTTT. Translating gives CASSVGQGEAFF.

J is TRBJ1-1 and V is TRBV28, with a possible D match to TRBD1 (5 bases). Between the trimmed V and J ends, which lost 6 bases and 5 bases, there was a span of 19 bases. The CDR3 has 15 amino acids. The germline CDR1 and CDR2 sequences are MDHEN and SYDVKM. The CDR3 DNA reads TGTGCCAGCAGCCCACCGGGTGGGGCTCGAACTGAAGCTTTCTTT. Translating it yields CASSPPGGARTEAFF.

The genes are TRBV28 and TRBJ2-2, with D tentatively TRBD2 (5 bases). CDR1 and CDR2 from the germline V gene are MDHEN and SYDVKM. V lost 6 bases and J lost 8, with 7 bases in between. The CDR3 extends over 11 amino acids. The DNA for the CDR3 is TGTGCCAGCAGCCCGGGGGGGGAGCTGTTTTTT. Its protein product is CASSPGGELFF. Full variable domain (remainder filled in from reference TRBV28 and TRBJ2-2): DVKVTQSSRYLVKRTGEKVFLECVQDMDHENMFWYRQDPGLGLRLIYFSYDVKMKEKGDIPEGYSVSREKKERFSLILESASTNQTSMYLCASSPGGELFFGEGSRLTVL.

The rearrangement joins TRBV27 to TRBJ1-2, with D possibly being TRBD1 (5 bases). Deletions cut 4 bases from V and 1 base from J, with 13 bases between. The CDR3 runs 15 residues. Germline values: CDR1 MNHEY, CDR2 SMNVEV (reference sequence). In DNA, the CDR3 is TGTGCCAGCAGTTCAGGGATTAGTAGTAACTATGGCTACACCTTC. Translated: CASSSGISSNYGYTF.

This chain links TRBV15 with TRBJ2-1; possibly TRBD2 for D (6 bases). This CDR3 has 15 amino acids. The germline V and J ends were trimmed by 0 bases and 2 bases, with 8 bases remaining between them. CDR1 is LNHNV, CDR2 YYDKDF, per germline (reference sequence). The CDR3 sequence: CATSRDPGAYNEQFF. The CDR3 nucleotides read TGTGCCACCAGCAGAGATCCGGGGGCCTACAATGAGCAGTTCTTC.